One T cell receptor beta chain is described in this entry. The table lists this clone with a few counts. What antigen it recognizes has not been identified. Base qualities are not recorded, but no much larger clone differs from it by a single base. Library preparation employed the immunoSEQ multiplex PCR assay. A mixture of 60 forward primers for TCR Vbeta segments and 13 reverse primers for TCR Jbeta segments was used in the multiplex PCR. A multiplex PCR assay on genomic DNA amplified the CDR3 region of rearranged TCR beta genes. The Illumina HiSeq System was used to sequence the amplified TCR beta libraries as 87-base-pair reads. The source study handled its data this way. A later analysis tallied roughly 76 million unique TCR beta chains across the 660 or so repertoires, and approximately 12 million of those chains were shared by two or more donors. A nearest-neighbor algorithm error-corrected the raw reads and collapsed the reads into unique sequences, merging closely related sequences to remove PCR and sequencing errors. CDR3 sequences were aligned to IMGT reference sequences to assign V, D and J gene segments. For a sequence to be retained, a match of at least six nucleotides to both a V gene segment and a J gene segment was required. A rearrangement counted as productive if the CDR3 had no stop codons and remained in frame with V and J, and every other rearrangement counted as non-productive. CDR3 was defined by IMGT convention, running from the second conserved V-encoded cysteine to the conserved J-encoded phenylalanine. In an earlier analysis of around 570 of the donors, sequences lacking an unambiguous match to a single V gene segment were excluded. An earlier analysis of a few hundred of the donors called V segments functional above 56.7% productive rearrangements and segregating when the between-donor standard deviation exceeded 5%. A statistical classification framework was built for diagnosing cytomegalovirus status from the catalog of TCR beta chain sequences. In a later analysis, TCR nucleotide sequences were compared against IMGT/GENE-DB human TR gene sequences so that V and J genes could be assigned. Using the TCRdist pipeline, a later analysis assigned CDR3 sequences along with most-parsimonious VDJ recombination scenarios. In a later analysis, every TCR beta chain was defined by the combination of its CDR3 amino acid sequence and its V-gene family, and reads without a unique V-gene family were dropped. In a later analysis, several hundred highly shared, low-generation-probability nucleotide sequences were removed to address suspected cross-contamination and a sequencing artifact. In a later analysis, a clonal expansion index was calculated for each public chain from normalized within-repertoire ranks of inferred template counts. Generation probabilities in a later analysis came from a VDJ recombination model fitted to out-of-frame rearrangements, and those results were checked against IGoR. A later analysis scored TCR-TCR, TCR-HLA and TCR-CMV co-occurrence with hypergeometric tests, applying a repertoire-size bias correction to TCR pairs. False discovery rates were estimated in a later analysis by permuting HLA or CMV assignments 20 times. A later analysis grouped co-occurring TCRs with DBSCAN, adding TCRdist sequence similarity when clustering within HLA-allele-positive subsets. For co-occurrence clustering, repertoires with fewer than 30,000 or more than 120,000 public chains were excluded, along with a handful of repertoires with anomalous nucleotide sharing. The source is immuneACCESS, and TCRdb retained only in-frame sequences with V and J called. Part of the clones is not carried over; for the studies checked, unresolved V genes explain less than half of this, and the remainder is unexplained. For V, J and clone size, that table is used; D and trimming come from the DNA. The sample table shows fewer than 120,000 clones, and 60% to 85% are seen once. Jointly, the top ten make up 1% to 1.5% of the sample.

CDR1 is given as SGHRS and CDR2 as YFSETQ, both from the germline V gene. V loses 8 bases at its end and J loses 5 bases; junction bases beyond the gene matches: 4. Inclusive of the bounding cysteine and phenylalanine, the CDR3 is 13 residues long. Only the CDR3 DNA is retained, 39 bases long and in frame from the first base. These data come from a study of cytomegalovirus exposure and HLA in healthy donors (dated by TCRdb to 2016 to 2017). About the full investigation: An earlier analysis of 587 of the donors reported approximately 280 Gb of sequence data and some 110 million unique TCR beta sequences obtained from some 200 million T cells. HLA typing covered class I and class II loci at four-digit resolution. The number of typed donors differed by locus: 629-630 for A, B, C, DRB1 and DQB1; some 500 for DQA1; fewer than 610 for DPA1; and some 470 for DPB1. The study aimed to test whether cataloging public T cell receptors could reveal signatures of past pathogen exposure. Among the roughly 400 genotyped donors, about 85% belonged to the genetic ancestry cluster associated with self-reported Caucasian donors. Donor age, sex, ethnicity and CMV serostatus were compiled alongside the repertoire data. An earlier analysis of 587 of the donors applied high-throughput TCR beta sequencing to assess whether each TCR beta V gene segment acted as functional or pseudogenic. Rather than using new phenotypic data, the later analysis identified candidate immune exposures from TCR beta sequences and from how often those sequences occurred across donors. On average, 235,054 unique TCR beta nucleotide sequences were sequenced per donor among a few hundred genotyped donors of the cohort, with about 19% of those sequences being non-productive. About 310 gigabases of sequencing data and tens of millions of unique TCR sequences were included in an early release covering about 620 HLA-typed donors. To predict cytomegalovirus infection status, the study combined high-throughput TCR immunosequencing, statistical association of individual TCRs with disease status, and machine learning. Genome-wide SNP genotypes for about three fifths of the 666 donors were used in a later genetic analysis, which treated that subset as a discovery cohort. To study patterns of TCR occurrence, a later analysis re-analyzed previously published TCR beta repertoires from 666 donors and added high-resolution HLA genotyping. All discovery cohort repertoires had been generated using a single sequencing platform. Five DR-DQ haplotypes were handled as single units for association and clustering because linkage in the cohort was strong. The T cell repertoires of some 670 subjects were profiled by immunosequencing and related to cytomegalovirus serostatus. Along with the approximately 700-subject first cohort, a separate validation cohort of 120 different subjects was used. Overall study results and their limits: A group of highly shared sequence variants was considered likely to be a technical artifact of the sequencing pipeline. Most TCR sequences were observed very rarely across donors, whereas some public TCRs were present in many individuals. The presence/absence analyses assumed that sequencing depth was roughly uniform across donors, and that assumption may not be true. The 87-base-pair reads could not distinguish some IMGT-functional V segments, including TRBV6-2 and TRBV6-3, so those segments were excluded. Cytomegalovirus status was reported to be diagnosed by the classifier with high specificity and sensitivity in both the original and validation cohorts. Because HLA typing was unavailable for some donors at each locus, only the typed subset was used in association tests. A further reported finding was that TCR beta sequences accurately predicted the HLA-A and HLA-B alleles for most subjects in the first cohort. CMV serostatus was the only immune exposure information available for the cohort. In a later genetic analysis, a missense DCLRE1C variant was associated with V-gene and J-gene trimming of TCR beta chains, and the association was replicated in an independent cohort. In a later analysis, most CMV-associated TCR beta chains were found to appear HLA-restricted, with HLA associations seemingly driven largely by CMV exposure. It was suggested by the authors that the approach could potentially be generalized to other disease states and immunological phenotypes. The earlier analysis of 587 of the donors excluded seventeen rarely observed V segments, including chromosome 9 orphons, because counts were too low. In vitro tests confirmed that three of the cytomegalovirus-associated TCR beta chains recognize cytomegalovirus antigens. In an earlier analysis of a few hundred of the donors, most TCR beta V segments were observed in productive rearrangements about 87% or about 30% of the time, broadly matching IMGT annotations. Correlated functional status among segregating V segments might be attributable to linkage disequilibrium, but an unknown experimental factor could not be ruled out. When HLA alleles, especially DR and DQ, strongly co-occurred, TCR associations were difficult to assign to individual alleles. In a later analysis, HLA-associated TCR beta chains were found to be more clonally expanded and to have lower generation probabilities than equally common non-associated chains. In a later analysis, 16,951 TCR beta sequences were associated with specific HLA alleles at a false discovery rate of 0.05. A later analysis found that TCR association rates varied across HLA loci, with DRB1 alleles showing the most associated TCRs and HLA-C alleles the fewest. In the study, 164 TCR beta chains were listed as associated with cytomegalovirus. This cohort had only TCR beta chains sequenced, and the lack of alpha or paired-chain data limited which features could be detected. In a later analysis, several top co-occurrence clusters were reported to appear linked to parvovirus B19, influenza, CMV and Epstein-Barr virus. According to a later genetic analysis, donors in an Asian-associated ancestry cluster had fewer N-insertions in productive TCRs than the approximately 700-donor mean.

The cohort comprised around 700 healthy bone marrow donors. At the time of sampling, all cohort members were nominally healthy, though unrecorded immune exposures were likely present. The donor was CMV seronegative and belonged to the group of 352 seronegative cohort members. Each donor provided a peripheral blood sample, and peripheral blood mononuclear cells were used for TCR beta sequencing. Genomic DNA extraction from the blood cell samples was performed with the Qiagen DNeasy Blood Extraction Kit. The clonotype was recovered from a woman aged 30 to 39 in good health and CMV-seronegative. Sequenced sample: PBMCs. Recombination connected TRBV5-1 to TRBJ2-3, with 11 junctional bases fitting TRBD2. For the CDR3, the sequence is CASNSGGVDTQYF. The nucleotide sequence is given as TGCGCCAGTAATAGCGGGGGGGTAGATACGCAGTATTTT.